This T cell receptor beta chain came from a study of blood T cells in healthy people across ages. Study-wide findings and caveats: Both naive CD4+ cell counts and diversity were greater in long-lived donors than in aged donors. Observed TCR beta diversity per million T cells went down as age went up. This fall followed a roughly linear course with age.

About this clonotype itself: Antigen specificity is unknown.

It was with a sample-barcoded 5' primer and a J-beta primer mix that a second PCR of roughly 7 to 12 cycles was run. Every sample produced at least 2.5 million CDR3-containing paired-end reads. Each CDR3 protein is one row after TCRdb ran MiXCR on the 5' RACE reads. Found here are over 1,200,000 distinct CDR3 sequences, roughly 64% of them singletons; the top ten hold 5.5% to 8%. Collection of 8.5 to 10 milliliters of peripheral blood was performed for each donor. What was sequenced was blood. The sequence derives from a man younger than 35 in good health.

The CDR3 sequence is CASSLFGPGVGYGYTF. CDR3 DNA: TGTGCCAGCAGTTTATTCGGGCCGGGGGTCGGCTATGGCTACACCTTC. The chain is built from TRBV12-3 or TRBV12-4 and TRBJ1-2, with a tentative D call TRBD1 (5 bases). This CDR3 contains 16 residues. V was trimmed by 2 bases and J by 4 bases, leaving 17 bases between them.